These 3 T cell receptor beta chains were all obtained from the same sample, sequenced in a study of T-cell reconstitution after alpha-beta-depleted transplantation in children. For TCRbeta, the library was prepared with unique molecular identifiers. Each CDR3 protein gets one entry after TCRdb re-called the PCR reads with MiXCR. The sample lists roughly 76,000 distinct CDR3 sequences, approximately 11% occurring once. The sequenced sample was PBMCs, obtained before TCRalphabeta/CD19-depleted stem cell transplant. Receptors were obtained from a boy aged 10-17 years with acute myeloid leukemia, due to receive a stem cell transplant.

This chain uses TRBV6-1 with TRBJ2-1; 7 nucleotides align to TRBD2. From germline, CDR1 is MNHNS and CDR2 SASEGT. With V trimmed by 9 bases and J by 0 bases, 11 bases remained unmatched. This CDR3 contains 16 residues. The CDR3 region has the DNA TGTGCCAGTCAAGCGTTTGGGGGGGGCTCCTACAATGAGCAGTTCTTC. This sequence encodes CASQAFGGGSYNEQFF.

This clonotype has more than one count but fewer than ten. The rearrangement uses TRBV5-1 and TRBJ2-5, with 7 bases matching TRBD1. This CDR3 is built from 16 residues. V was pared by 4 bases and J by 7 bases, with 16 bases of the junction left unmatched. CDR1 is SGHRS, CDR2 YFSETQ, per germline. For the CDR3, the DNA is TGCGCCAGCAGCACCCGGACAGGTGGCGTCGTGGGGACCCAGTACTTC. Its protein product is CASSTRTGGVVGTQYF.

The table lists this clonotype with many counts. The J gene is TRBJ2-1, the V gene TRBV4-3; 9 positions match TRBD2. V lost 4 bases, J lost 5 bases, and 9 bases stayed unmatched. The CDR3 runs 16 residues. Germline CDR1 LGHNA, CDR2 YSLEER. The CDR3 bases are TGCGCCAGCAGCCTCATGCCTAGCGGGATGAACAATGAGCAGTTCTTC. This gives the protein CASSLMPSGMNNEQFF.